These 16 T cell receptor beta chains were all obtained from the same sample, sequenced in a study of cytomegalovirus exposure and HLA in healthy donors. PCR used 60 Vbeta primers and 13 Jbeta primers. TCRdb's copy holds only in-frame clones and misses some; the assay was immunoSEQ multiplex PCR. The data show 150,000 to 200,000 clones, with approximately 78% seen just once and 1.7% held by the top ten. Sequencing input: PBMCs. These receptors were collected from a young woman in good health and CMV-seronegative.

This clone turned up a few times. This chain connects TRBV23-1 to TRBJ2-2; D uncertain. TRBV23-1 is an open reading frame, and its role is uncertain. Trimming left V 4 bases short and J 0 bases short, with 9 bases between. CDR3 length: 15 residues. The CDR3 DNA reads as TGCGCCAGCAGTCCTAGGAAGACGAACACCGGGGAGCTGTTTTTT. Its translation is CASSPRKTNTGELFF.

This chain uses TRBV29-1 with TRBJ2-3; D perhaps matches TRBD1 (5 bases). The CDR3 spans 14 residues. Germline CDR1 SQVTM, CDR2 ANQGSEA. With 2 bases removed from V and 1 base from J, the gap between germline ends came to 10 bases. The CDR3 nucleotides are TGCAGCGTTGAATGGGGCTTGGGCACAGATACGCAGTATTTT. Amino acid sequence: CSVEWGLGTDTQYF.

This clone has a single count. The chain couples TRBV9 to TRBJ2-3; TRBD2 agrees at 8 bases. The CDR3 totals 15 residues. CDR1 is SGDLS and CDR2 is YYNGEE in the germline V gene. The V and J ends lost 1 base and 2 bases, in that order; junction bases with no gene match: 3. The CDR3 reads CASSVLAGYTDTQYF. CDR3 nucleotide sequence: TGTGCCAGCAGCGTATTAGCGGGGTACACAGATACGCAGTATTTT.

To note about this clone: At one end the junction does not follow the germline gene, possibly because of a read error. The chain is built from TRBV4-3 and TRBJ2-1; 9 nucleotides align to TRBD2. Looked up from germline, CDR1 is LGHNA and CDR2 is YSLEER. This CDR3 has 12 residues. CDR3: CASSQDRTSVVF. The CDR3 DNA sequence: TGCGCCAGCAGCCAAGATCGGACTAGCGTGGTCTTC.

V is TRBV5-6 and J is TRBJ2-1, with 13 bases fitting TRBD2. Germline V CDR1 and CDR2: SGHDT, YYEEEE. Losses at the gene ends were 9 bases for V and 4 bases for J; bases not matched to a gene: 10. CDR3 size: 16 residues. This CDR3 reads CATLGSTSGRYNEQFF. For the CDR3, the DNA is TGTGCCACCTTGGGTTCGACTAGCGGGAGGTACAATGAGCAGTTCTTC.

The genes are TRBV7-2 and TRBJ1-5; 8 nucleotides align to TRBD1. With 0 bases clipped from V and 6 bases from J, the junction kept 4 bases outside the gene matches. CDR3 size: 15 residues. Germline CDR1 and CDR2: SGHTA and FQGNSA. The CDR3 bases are TGTGCCAGCAGCTTAGCCAGGGGGCAGGGTCAGCCCCAGCATTTT. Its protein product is CASSLARGQGQPQHF.

The CDR3 is CASSRGGEQFF. DNA for the CDR3: TGCGCCAGCAGCCGCGGCGGCGAGCAGTTCTTC. The rearrangement links TRBV4-3 to TRBJ2-1; the D is unclear. The CDR3 is 11 residues long. Looked up from germline, CDR1 is LGHNA and CDR2 is YSLEER. The V and J ends lost 4 bases and 10 bases respectively, with 8 bases between them.

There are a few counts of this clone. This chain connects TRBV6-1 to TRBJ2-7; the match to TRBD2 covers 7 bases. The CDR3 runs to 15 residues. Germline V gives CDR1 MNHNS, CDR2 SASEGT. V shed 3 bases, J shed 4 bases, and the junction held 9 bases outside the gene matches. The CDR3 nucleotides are TGTGCCAGCAGTGATTTGAGGGAGGGTCCATACGAGCAGTACGTC. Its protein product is CASSDLREGPYEQYV.

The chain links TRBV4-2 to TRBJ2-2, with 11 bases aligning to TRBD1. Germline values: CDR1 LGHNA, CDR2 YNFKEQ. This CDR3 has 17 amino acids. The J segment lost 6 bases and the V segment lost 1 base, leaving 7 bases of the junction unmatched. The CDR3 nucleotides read TGTGCCAGCAGCCAAGGGGGGACAGGGGGAGTCGCCGGGGAGCTGTTTTTT. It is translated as CASSQGGTGGVAGELFF.

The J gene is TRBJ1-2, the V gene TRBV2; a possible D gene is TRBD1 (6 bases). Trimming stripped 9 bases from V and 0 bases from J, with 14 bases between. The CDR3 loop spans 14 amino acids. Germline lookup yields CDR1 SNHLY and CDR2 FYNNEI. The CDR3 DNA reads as TGTGCCAGACACAGGGAAAGGGCTAACTATGGCTACACCTTC. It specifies CARHRERANYGYTF.

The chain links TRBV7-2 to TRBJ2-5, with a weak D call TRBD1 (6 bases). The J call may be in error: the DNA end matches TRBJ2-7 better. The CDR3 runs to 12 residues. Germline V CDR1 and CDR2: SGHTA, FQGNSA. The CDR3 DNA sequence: TGTGCCAGCAGCCAGGGGCCGTACGAGCAGTACTTC. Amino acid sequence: CASSQGPYEQYF.

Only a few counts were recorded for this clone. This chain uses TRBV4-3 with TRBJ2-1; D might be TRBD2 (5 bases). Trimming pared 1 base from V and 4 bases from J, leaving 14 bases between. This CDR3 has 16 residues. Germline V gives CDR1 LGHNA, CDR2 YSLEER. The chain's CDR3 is CASSQGAIEGYNEQFF. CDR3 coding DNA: TGCGCCAGCAGCCAAGGGGCTATCGAGGGTTACAATGAGCAGTTCTTC.

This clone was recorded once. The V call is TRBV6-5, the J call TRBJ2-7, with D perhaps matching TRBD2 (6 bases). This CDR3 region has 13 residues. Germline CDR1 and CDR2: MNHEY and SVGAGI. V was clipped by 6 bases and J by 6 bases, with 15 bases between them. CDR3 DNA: TGTGCCAGCAGGTTCCTGGAGGGTGGCGAGCAGTACGTC. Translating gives CASRFLEGGEQYV.

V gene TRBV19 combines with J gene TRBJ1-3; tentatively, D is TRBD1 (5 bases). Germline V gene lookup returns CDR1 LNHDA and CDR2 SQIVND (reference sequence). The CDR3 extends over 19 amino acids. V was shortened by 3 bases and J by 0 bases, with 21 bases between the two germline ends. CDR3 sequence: CASSMSRQLRGVSGNTIYF. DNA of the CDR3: TGTGCCAGTAGTATGTCTCGGCAGCTACGGGGGGTCTCTGGAAACACCATATATTTT.

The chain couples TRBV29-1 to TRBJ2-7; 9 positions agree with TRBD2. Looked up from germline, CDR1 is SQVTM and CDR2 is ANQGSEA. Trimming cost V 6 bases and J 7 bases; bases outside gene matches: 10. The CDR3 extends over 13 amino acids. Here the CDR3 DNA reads TGCAGCGTGGGGGGACTAGCCGTCTGGGAGCAGTACTTC. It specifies CSVGGLAVWEQYF.

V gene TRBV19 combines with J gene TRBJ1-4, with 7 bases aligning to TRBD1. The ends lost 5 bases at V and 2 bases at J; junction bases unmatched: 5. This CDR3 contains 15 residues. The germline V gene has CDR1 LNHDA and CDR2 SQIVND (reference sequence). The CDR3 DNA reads TGTGCCAGTAGTGCACAGGGGTTCACTAATGAAAAACTGTTTTTT. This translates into CASSAQGFTNEKLFF.